The 2 T cell receptor beta chains below come from one sample, sequenced in a study of blood T cell repertoires in COVID-19. Method: immunoSEQ multiplex PCR; TCRdb's copy keeps in-frame clones and lacks some. The data hold approximately 150,000 clones, with around 87% observed a single time. The sample comprised PBMCs or T cells enriched from blood (not recorded which). These receptors all come from a man aged 55 to 69 who had recovered from COVID-19.

The CDR3 DNA reads TGTGCCACCAGCAGAGATATGATGATAGGGACAGCCTATGAAGCTTTCTTT. Translating gives CATSRDMMIGTAYEAFF. The chain recombines TRBV15 with TRBJ1-1, with 7 bases lining up with TRBD1. CDR1 is LNHNV and CDR2 is YYDKDF in the germline V gene (reference sequence). The CDR3 covers 17 residues. V was pared by 0 bases and J by 7 bases, with 14 bases of the junction left unmatched.

The V and J genes are TRBV28 and TRBJ1-5, with D tentatively TRBD1 (6 bases). V lost 1 base and J 7 bases, leaving 14 bases between the germline ends. The germline CDR1 and CDR2 sequences are MDHEN and SYDVKM. This CDR3 spans 15 amino acids. The CDR3 coding sequence is TGTGCCAGCAGTTTATCTGGGACAAGGTACCAGCCCCAGCATTTT. It is translated as CASSLSGTRYQPQHF.